A single sample is the source of the 7 T cell receptor beta chains below, sequenced in a study of blood T cell repertoires in COVID-19 (dated by TCRdb to between 2020 and 2021). Library creation used the immunoSEQ multiplex PCR assay. Here the immuneACCESS table is served through TCRdb, limited to in-frame sequences with V and J called. Missing clones are a known gap in these copies; in checked studies unresolved V genes cover under half, and the rest lacks a known reason. This sample lists fewer than 250,000 clones; roughly 86% were detected once. The ten largest clones take up approximately 5.5% of the sample. Sample: peripheral blood. These receptors all stem from an elderly woman with COVID-19, enrolled during active disease.

The rearrangement links TRBV6-5 to TRBJ1-2; D gene unclear. Trimming shortened V by 0 bases and J by 6 bases, and 11 bases separated the two germline ends. CDR1 and CDR2 (germline): MNHEY, SVGAGI. The CDR3 has 14 amino acids. CDR3 DNA sequence: TGTGCCAGCAGTTACTCCCGGGAAAGGAATGGCTACACCTTC. This translates into CASSYSRERNGYTF.

The gene calls are TRBV7-2 and TRBJ1-3; D is perhaps TRBD1 (6 bases). Germline CDR1 is SGHTA and CDR2 is FQGNSA. This CDR3 is built from 15 residues. The V end lost 7 bases, the J end lost 4 bases, and 17 bases lay between the germline ends. The CDR3 DNA reads as TGTGCCAGCACCTATACCGGACAGACAGGAAACACCATATATTTT. Translated, it gives CASTYTGQTGNTIYF.

The chain couples TRBV5-1 to TRBJ1-2, with unresolved D. The ends were cut back, 4 bases at V and 0 bases at J, with 13 bases in the middle. Germline CDR1 is SGHRS and CDR2 is YFSETQ. The CDR3 runs to 15 residues. The CDR3 sequence is CASSEAGGANYGYTF. The CDR3 DNA is TGCGCCAGCAGCGAGGCGGGCGGAGCTAACTATGGCTACACCTTC.

This chain joins TRBV28 and TRBJ2-1; weak D call: TRBD2 (6 bases). This CDR3 has 16 residues. The germline CDR1 and CDR2 sequences are MDHEN and SYDVKM. Trimming pared 8 bases from V and 1 base from J, leaving 18 bases between. The CDR3 DNA sequence: TGTGCCAGCCAGACTAGACGGTTAGGTTCCTACAATGAGCAGTTCTTC. The encoded protein is CASQTRRLGSYNEQFF.

The rearrangement uses TRBV5-4 and TRBJ1-4; 11 bases fit TRBD1. Germline CDR1 and CDR2: SGHNT and YYREEE (reference sequence). The trim removed 0 bases at V and 8 bases at J, leaving 12 bases unmatched. There are 18 residues in the CDR3. The CDR3 loop reads CASSLDFGGTGGEEKLFF. In nucleotides, the CDR3 is TGTGCCAGCAGCTTGGATTTTGGGGGGACAGGGGGAGAAGAAAAACTGTTTTTT.

V usage is TRBV3-1 (or the pseudogene TRBV3-2) and J usage is TRBJ2-5; D call uncertain. The germline V and J ends were trimmed by 1 base and 5 bases, with 20 bases remaining between them. This CDR3 spans 17 amino acids. Germline assignment: CDR1 LGHDT and CDR2 YNNKEL (reference sequence). CDR3 bases: TGTGCCAGCAGCCAAGGAGGAAGGAGCGTGGGTGGGGAGACCCAGTACTTC. Encoded protein: CASSQGGRSVGGETQYF.

The V and J genes are TRBV12-3 or TRBV12-4 and TRBJ2-3, with TRBD2 as a possible D gene (6 bases). V was cut by 4 bases and J by 4 bases, with 9 bases left in between. The CDR3 has 13 amino acids. The CDR3 DNA follows: TGTGCCAGCAGTTACGCGGGACCAGATACGCAGTATTTT. Protein sequence: CASSYAGPDTQYF.